The clone carrying this TCR beta chain has at least ten counts. The antigen is unknown. The data derive from a study of regulatory T cells in long-lasting Graves disease. Study-wide results and caveats: New patients shared fewer public clonotypes (around 980) than persistent patients did (about 2,700). Persistent Graves' patients showed reduced TCR diversity versus newly diagnosed patients. There was favoring of TRBV28, TRBJ1-2 and TRBJ2-5 in persistent disease.

HTBI primers from iRepertoire and Arm-PCR of CDR3 regions yielded the TCR beta libraries. Each CDR3 protein gets one entry after TCRdb re-called the multiplex PCR reads with MiXCR. The table lists 500,000 to 800,000 distinct CDR3 sequences, approximately 29% of them singletons. Time point noted: persistent/refractory GD, antithyroid drugs over 5 years with positive TRAb. Extracted PBMC RNA gave rise to the TCR library. With 8 bases clipped from V and 7 bases from J, the junction kept 11 bases outside the gene matches. CDR1 is LNHNV and CDR2 is YYDKDF in the germline V gene (reference sequence). The CDR3 extends over 13 amino acids.

Material: peripheral blood mononuclear cells (PBMCs), obtained when the disease was refractory, from a patient treated with antithyroid drugs. This clonotype was sampled from a female donor with Graves disease. This sequence joins TRBV15 and TRBJ2-7; 7 bases line up with TRBD2. The CDR3 coding sequence is TGTGCCACCCGGGACGGGACTACGAGGGAGCAGTACTTC. Encoded protein: CATRDGTTREQYF.